This T cell receptor beta chain was found in a study of beta chain features in type 1 diabetes. Study-wide results and caveats: PCR could preferentially amplify shorter templates, alike in patients and controls. A definitive answer on HLA type influencing TCRB rearrangement was not reached here. Naive, central memory and Treg TCRB repertoires seemed to resemble each other more closely in patients than they did in healthy donors.

The CDR3 loop spans 16 amino acids. The V gene's germline CDR1 is SGHTA and CDR2 FQGNSA. The V segment lost 5 bases and the J segment 0 bases; nucleotides outside the gene matches: 6. A CD45RO/CCR7/CD25/CD127/CD95/CD27 panel sorted naive, central memory, regulatory and stem cell-like memory CD4+ cells. This clone has just a few counts. Its antigen remains unknown. Every bit of the isolated RNA underwent reverse transcription, so sequencing read expressed TCRB transcripts. The table came from immunoSEQ multiplex PCR; TCRdb's copy has only in-frame clones and leaves some out. The sample records under 950,000 clones, roughly 15% being singletons.

Specimen: naive CD4+ T cells from blood. The TCR comes from a woman aged 18-30 years in good health. The chain links TRBV7-2 to TRBJ2-1, with TRBD2 matching over 8 bases. CDR3 DNA sequence: TGTGCCAGCAGCGTGAAGCGGGGGTCCTCCTACAATGAGCAGTTCTTC. Amino acids: CASSVKRGSSYNEQFF.